The clone carrying this T cell receptor (beta chain) was found a few times. This sample was taken from a study of T cells in Graves' hyperthyroidism and ophthalmopathy. RNA transcripts yielded amplified TCR beta CDR3 regions. HTBI primers were employed in a first-round RT-PCR of the TCR CDR3. MiXCR, applied by TCRdb to the multiplex PCR reads, yields one record per CDR3 protein. Among about 420,000 distinct CDR3 sequences, around 13% were seen once, and the ten largest hold about 4.9%. Germline V CDR1 and CDR2: SGHDT, YYEEEE. Trimming took 4 bases from V and 2 from J, leaving 26 bases between them. The CDR3 spans 19 residues. Patients having uncontrolled infection, another autoimmune disease, pregnancy or lactation were not included.

This TCR came from a woman younger than 30 with Graves' hyperthyroidism. J is TRBJ2-3 and V is TRBV5-6; D is perhaps TRBD2 (5 bases). The sample taken for sequencing was blood. The CDR3 region has the DNA TGTGCCAGCAGCCCGGGGAAGGGATATGGTCGGGTCCTCACAGATACGCAGTATTTT. Its translation: CASSPGKGYGRVLTDTQYF.